A single sample gave rise to the 28 T cell receptor beta chains below, sequenced in a study of T cell responses to AZD1222 COVID-19 vaccine. TCRdb keeps only in-frame clones here, not all; method: immunoSEQ multiplex PCR. Here the sample spans roughly 140,000 clones, almost 95% being singletons. The sequenced sample was peripheral blood, obtained 28 days after the second AZD1222 dose. The receptors here all came from an adult who received the AZD1222 COVID-19 vaccine.

This clone appeared a few times. The chain combines TRBV5-1 with TRBJ2-3; D might be TRBD2 (6 bases). This CDR3 has 14 residues. V lost 4 bases, J lost 0 bases, and 9 bases lay in between. Germline CDR1 and CDR2: SGHRS and YFSETQ. The CDR3 sequence: CASSLGGSTDTQYF. The CDR3 nucleotides read TGCGCCAGCAGCCTGGGAGGAAGCACAGATACGCAGTATTTT.

This clone has just one count. The chain is built from TRBV10-3 and TRBJ2-7, with TRBD2 matching over 11 bases. CDR1 and CDR2 from the germline V gene are ENHRY and SYGVKD. Germline trimming cut 6 bases from V and 0 bases from J; bases unmatched to any gene: 4. The CDR3 length is 15 residues. CDR3 bases: TGTGCCATCAGCTACGGGACTAGCGGCTCCTACGAGCAGTACTTC. Its protein product is CAISYGTSGSYEQYF.

This sequence joins TRBV19 and TRBJ1-5; D might be TRBD1 (5 bases). Per germline, CDR1 LNHDA and CDR2 SQIVND (reference sequence). The CDR3 sequence is 15 residues long. V was shortened by 2 bases and J by 7 bases, with 15 bases between the two germline ends. CDR3 residues: CASSILVSQGQPQHF. As DNA, the CDR3 is TGTGCCAGTAGTATACTCGTTTCTCAGGGCCAGCCCCAGCATTTT.

This chain links TRBV19 with TRBJ2-2; TRBD2 matches 7 bases. Trimming cost V 6 bases and J 1 base; bases outside gene matches: 5. Germline lookup yields CDR1 LNHDA and CDR2 SQIVND (reference sequence). The CDR3 covers 15 residues. The CDR3 DNA sequence: TGTGCCAGTAGGGTCAAGCGGGGGAACACCGGGGAGCTGTTTTTT. The encoded protein is CASRVKRGNTGELFF.

The rearrangement links TRBV24-1 to TRBJ1-5; tentatively, D is TRBD1 (5 bases). The CDR3 extends over 12 amino acids. Trimming left V 10 bases short and J 6 bases short, with 12 bases between. Germline CDR1 reads KGHDR; CDR2 reads SFDVKD. CDR3 sequence (DNA): TGTGCCACAGGGACGGTGGGTCAGCCCCAGCATTTT. Translated, it gives CATGTVGQPQHF.

The chain links TRBV11-2 to TRBJ2-3; possibly TRBD1 for D (6 bases). V shed 0 bases and J shed 6 bases, with 16 bases lying between them. The germline gives CDR1 SGHAT, CDR2 FQNNGV. The CDR3 sequence is 16 residues long. This CDR3 is CASSLDRPGVEDTQYF. DNA for the CDR3: TGTGCCAGCAGCTTAGATCGCCCAGGGGTGGAGGATACGCAGTATTTT. The full variable domain, in which reference TRBV11-2 and TRBJ2-3 provide the parts outside the CDR3, is EAGVAQSPRYKIIEKRQSVAFWCNPISGHATLYWYQQILGQGPKLLIQFQNNGVVDDSQLPKDRFSAERLKGVDSTLKIQPAKLEDSAVYLCASSLDRPGVEDTQYFGPGTRLTVL.

This chain uses TRBV7-7 with TRBJ2-7; TRBD1 might be the D (5 bases). Germline CDR1 reads SSHAT; CDR2 reads FNYEAQ (reference sequence). With 0 bases removed from V and 3 bases from J, the gap between germline ends came to 12 bases. CDR3 length: 15 residues. Here the CDR3 reads CASSLAVDTGYEQYF. The CDR3 DNA is TGTGCCAGCAGCTTAGCTGTGGACACCGGCTACGAGCAGTACTTC.

CDR3 region: CASSQDPGTLHTF. As DNA, the CDR3 is TGTGCCAGCAGCCAAGATCCTGGCACCCTCCACACCTTC. V gene TRBV3-1 (or the pseudogene TRBV3-2) combines with J gene TRBJ1-2; no firm D call. The CDR3 runs 13 residues. CDR1 LGHDT and CDR2 YNNKEL come from the germline V gene (reference sequence). V lost 0 bases and J lost 12, with 14 bases in between.

The V call is TRBV28, the J call TRBJ1-4, with 9 bases fitting TRBD1. With V trimmed by 3 bases and J by 0 bases, 14 bases remained unmatched. Germline assignment: CDR1 MDHEN and CDR2 SYDVKM. This CDR3 has 20 amino acids. CDR3: CASSFYPPGQGLTTNEKLFF. The CDR3 bases are TGTGCCAGCAGTTTCTACCCCCCGGGACAGGGATTAACAACTAATGAAAAACTGTTTTTT.

V and J are TRBV14 and TRBJ2-1; possibly TRBD2 for D (6 bases). CDR3 size: 11 residues. From germline, CDR1 is SGHDN and CDR2 FVKESK. V was trimmed by 8 bases and J by 15 bases, leaving 17 bases between them. CDR3 DNA sequence: TGTGCCAGCGGGACGGGACTCCAACTGTTCTTC. Translating it yields CASGTGLQLFF.

The chain carries TRBV11-2 and TRBJ1-1, with TRBD1 matching 7 bases. Losses at the gene ends were 6 bases for V and 0 bases for J; bases not matched to a gene: 4. Germline CDR1 is SGHAT and CDR2 is FQNNGV. This CDR3 contains 14 residues. For the CDR3, the DNA is TGTGCCAGCAGGGGGGGACAGATGAACACTGAAGCTTTCTTT. It yields the protein CASRGGQMNTEAFF. The variable domain in full, with the rest retrieved from reference TRBV11-2 and TRBJ1-1, is EAGVAQSPRYKIIEKRQSVAFWCNPISGHATLYWYQQILGQGPKLLIQFQNNGVVDDSQLPKDRFSAERLKGVDSTLKIQPAKLEDSAVYLCASRGGQMNTEAFFGQGTRLTVV.

This clone was recorded once. The chain employs TRBV7-2 and TRBJ1-2, with D unclear. Trimming shortened V by 3 bases and J by 6 bases, and 11 bases separated the two germline ends. Germline-derived CDR1 and CDR2 are SGHTA and FQGNSA. This CDR3 contains 13 residues. The CDR3 nucleotides read TGTGCCAGCAGCTTTCGGAGGTCCGATGGCTACACCTTC. It is translated as CASSFRRSDGYTF.

This chain uses TRBV21-1 with TRBJ2-1; TRBD2 is the table's D call and was not checked against the DNA. TRBV21-1 is flagged as a pseudogene. The CDR3 contains 13 residues. The DNA of the CDR3 is TGTGCCAGCAGCTTCCGACTGGACAATGAGCAGTTCTTC. Its translation is CASSFRLDNEQFF.

The chain couples TRBV5-5 to TRBJ1-5, with 9 bases identical to TRBD1. CDR3 length: 17 residues. Trimming removed 4 bases from V and 4 bases from J; junction bases left unmatched: 12. The V gene's germline CDR1 is SGHKS and CDR2 YYEKEE (reference sequence). The CDR3: CASSPMGGQGVNQPQHF. Here the CDR3 DNA reads TGTGCCAGCAGCCCGATGGGGGGACAGGGTGTAAATCAGCCCCAGCATTTT. Filled out from reference TRBV5-5 and TRBJ1-5, the complete variable domain reads DAGVTQSPTHLIKTRGQQVTLRCSPISGHKSVSWYQQVLGQGPQFIFQYYEKEERGRGNFPDRFSARQFPNYSSELNVNALLLGDSALYLCASSPMGGQGVNQPQHFGDGTRLSIL.

The chain carries TRBV13 and TRBJ2-3; a possible D gene is TRBD2 (8 bases). CDR1 and CDR2 (germline): PRHDT, FYEKMQ (reference sequence). This CDR3 spans 16 amino acids. V gave up 2 bases and J gave up 3 bases, with 15 bases separating them. The CDR3 sequence: CASSLNRGLVTDTQYF. In DNA, the CDR3 is TGTGCCAGCAGCTTAAACAGGGGACTAGTAACAGATACGCAGTATTTT.

J is TRBJ1-2 and V is TRBV19, with TRBD1 matching 8 bases. The CDR3 length is 19 residues. The ends lost 7 bases at V and 2 bases at J; junction bases unmatched: 21. Germline CDR1 LNHDA, CDR2 SQIVND (reference sequence). DNA for the CDR3: TGTGCCAGTACCCTTGCCCCAGGGGGCATAGAACTCCCCAACTATGGCTACACCTTC. Its translation is CASTLAPGGIELPNYGYTF.

V and J are TRBV18 and TRBJ2-7; D possibly uses TRBD1 or TRBD2 (6 bases each). The V end lost 5 bases, the J end lost 5 bases, and 13 bases lay between the germline ends. This CDR3 is built from 13 residues. The germline V gene encodes CDR1 KGHSH and CDR2 LQKENI. CDR3 in DNA: TGTGCCAGCTCAAGGACAAGGGGGGACGAGCAGTACTTC. Its translation is CASSRTRGDEQYF.

The chain couples TRBV5-1 to TRBJ2-2; D unresolved. This CDR3 is 13 amino acids long. Trimming stripped 2 bases from V and 6 bases from J, with 8 bases between. Germline CDR1 and CDR2: SGHRS and YFSETQ. The CDR3 reads CASSLKEAGELFF. CDR3 nucleotide sequence: TGCGCCAGCAGCTTAAAAGAGGCCGGGGAGCTGTTTTTT.

This clone was detected only a few times. The chain carries TRBV9 and TRBJ2-2, with D perhaps matching TRBD2 (6 bases). The CDR3 consists of 14 residues. Deletions cut 4 bases from V and 4 bases from J, with 11 bases between. Germline V gives CDR1 SGDLS, CDR2 YYNGEE. The CDR3 reads CASSKGLGTGELFF. The CDR3 bases are TGTGCCAGCAGCAAGGGACTGGGCACCGGGGAGCTGTTTTTT.

V and J are TRBV5-4 and TRBJ1-1, with no clear D. Per the germline V gene, CDR1 is SGHNT and CDR2 is YYREEE (reference sequence). The V end was cut by 0 bases, the J end by 3 bases, with 9 bases between. The CDR3 has 14 amino acids. The CDR3 coding sequence is TGTGCCAGCAGCTTGGATCTGGGTTACACTGAAGCTTTCTTT. Its protein product is CASSLDLGYTEAFF.

In DNA, the CDR3 is TGTGCCAGCAGCCAACCCAGGGGGGCTAGGGCTTTCTTT. The encoded protein is CASSQPRGARAFF. The chain carries TRBV7-9 and TRBJ1-1, with 7 bases fitting TRBD1. The CDR3 is made up of 13 amino acids. Germline lookup yields CDR1 SEHNR and CDR2 FQNEAQ (reference sequence). J gave up 11 bases and V 5 bases, and 11 bases lay outside the gene matches.

Only one count was recorded for this clone. The rearrangement links TRBV28 to TRBJ1-2; 10 bases line up with TRBD1. Unmatched junction bases numbered 3, after V lost 4 bases and J lost 4 bases. The CDR3 is 14 residues long. CDR1 and CDR2 from the germline V gene are MDHEN and SYDVKM. Here the CDR3 reads CASSYGTGAYGYTF. DNA for the CDR3: TGTGCCAGCAGTTACGGGACAGGGGCCTATGGCTACACCTTC.

This clone came up once. The V gene is TRBV30, the J gene TRBJ1-5, with D possibly matching TRBD1 (5 bases). The V and J ends lost 3 bases and 7 bases respectively, with 10 bases between them. CDR3 size: 12 residues. Germline V gene lookup returns CDR1 GTSNPN and CDR2 SVGIG (reference sequence). As DNA, the CDR3 is TGTGCCTGGAGCCCCGGGGGACAGCCCCAGCATTTT. As protein: CAWSPGGQPQHF.

The V and J genes are TRBV6-5 and TRBJ2-2; weak D call: TRBD1 (5 bases). The CDR3 extends over 15 amino acids. The germline V gene has CDR1 MNHEY and CDR2 SVGAGI. The V and J ends lost 0 bases and 6 bases respectively, with 11 bases between them. CDR3 nucleotides: TGTGCCAGCAGTTACTCCCAGGGAAGGCCCGGGGAGCTGTTTTTT. It translates to CASSYSQGRPGELFF.

The genes are TRBV4-2 and TRBJ1-5; the D is unclear. V gave up 1 base and J gave up 0 bases, with 10 bases separating them. This CDR3 is built from 16 residues. The germline V gene encodes CDR1 LGHNA and CDR2 YNFKEQ. The CDR3: CASSQVGYSSNQPQHF. The CDR3 coding sequence is TGTGCCAGCAGCCAAGTAGGTTACAGTAGCAATCAGCCCCAGCATTTT.

The table lists this clone with a few counts. The V gene is TRBV6-2 or TRBV6-3, the J gene TRBJ2-6; the D gene is possibly TRBD2 (5 bases). Trimming cost V 6 bases and J 8 bases, with 17 bases left between them. Germline CDR1 is MNHEY and CDR2 is SVGEGT. This CDR3 has 15 amino acids. The CDR3 region is CASSYDYLGTNVLTF. CDR3 sequence (DNA): TGTGCCAGCAGCTATGACTACCTTGGTACCAACGTCCTGACTTTC.

This chain links TRBV3-1 (or the pseudogene TRBV3-2) with TRBJ2-3; D uncertain. V dropped 5 bases and J dropped 4 bases, with 10 bases sitting between them. The CDR3 sequence is 13 residues long. The germline V gene has CDR1 LGHDT and CDR2 YNNKEL (reference sequence). CDR3 amino acids: CASSSRAPDTQYF. As DNA, the CDR3 is TGTGCCAGCAGCTCTAGGGCTCCAGATACGCAGTATTTT.

The chain carries TRBV19 and TRBJ1-4; 7 bases line up with TRBD1. The CDR3 consists of 15 residues. CDR1 and CDR2 (germline): LNHDA, SQIVND (reference sequence). J was trimmed by 5 bases and V by 7 bases; bases with no gene match: 10. The DNA for the CDR3 is TGTGCCAGTACCCCCCCAGGGACAGCAAATGAAAAACTGTTTTTT. It translates to CASTPPGTANEKLFF.